This entry lists 29 T cell receptor beta chains sequenced from one sample in a study of tumor-infiltrating lymphocytes in primary liver carcinoma. From approximately 490 ng total RNA, TCR beta cDNA was generated with a primer in the constant region. Construction of TCR beta libraries relied on three successive nested multiplex PCR rounds employing slightly modified ARM-PCR. TRBV1-TRBV30 forward primers paired with a C-beta reverse primer drove the first two PCR rounds, roughly 9 cycles each. TCRdb re-derived calls from the multiplex PCR reads in MiXCR, one entry per CDR3 protein. Of tens of thousands of distinct CDR3 sequences listed, approximately 77% are singletons. RNA and DNA were co-extracted from approximately 20-30 mg of unsorted bulk tissue. The sample taken for sequencing was liver tumor tissue from sampling region 1. Subset indicated: tumor region T1, superior pole. The receptors come from a man aged 40-49 years with primary liver carcinoma and hepatitis B virus infection.

This chain links TRBV5-8 with TRBJ1-1, with a tentative D call TRBD1 (6 bases). The germline V gene has CDR1 SGHTS and CDR2 YDEGEE. CDR3 length: 18 amino acids. Trimming removed 1 base from V and 0 bases from J, with 19 bases in between. CDR3 bases: TGTGCCAGCAGCTTGAAGGGGACAAGGGGCCTCATGAACACTGAAGCTTTCTTT. It codes for CASSLKGTRGLMNTEAFF. The full variable domain, its missing parts supplied by reference TRBV5-8 and TRBJ1-1, is EAGVTQSPTHLIKTRGQQATLRCSPISGHTSVYWYQQALGLGLQFLLWYDEGEERNRGNFPPRFSGRQFPNYSSELNVNALELEDSALYLCASSLKGTRGLMNTEAFFGQGTRLTVV.

Remarks on this clonotype: The CDR3 end shows no conserved phenylalanine or tryptophan, and so a read error is likely. The chain joins TRBV29-1 to TRBJ2-3; D possibly corresponds to TRBD2 (6 bases). CDR1 and CDR2 (germline): SQVTM, ANQGSEA. CDR3 size: 12 residues. DNA of the CDR3: TGCAGCATTGAGGAGGGGCCAGATACGCAGTATCTT. Its protein product is CSIEEGPDTQYL.

The chain joins TRBV5-6 to TRBJ2-5; D might be TRBD1 or TRBD2, each matching 5 bases. Trimming cost V 4 bases and J 9 bases, with 16 bases left between them. This CDR3 comprises 13 residues. CDR1 and CDR2 (germline): SGHDT, YYEEEE. The chain's CDR3 is CASSRGPLESQYF. The DNA for the CDR3 is TGTGCCAGCAGCCGGGGACCATTGGAGTCCCAGTACTTC.

This chain joins TRBV4-2 and TRBJ2-1; a weak D match, TRBD1 (5 bases). V gave up 11 bases and J gave up 6 bases, with 23 bases separating them. Germline CDR1 is LGHNA and CDR2 is YNFKEQ. The CDR3 is 15 residues long. The CDR3 DNA reads TGTGCCGGCGGCCAATTGGAAGGGGCAGGCAATGAGCAGTTCTTC. This gives the protein CAGGQLEGAGNEQFF.

With respect to this clonotype: This likely comes from a read error, as the CDR3 has no conserved phenylalanine or tryptophan at its end. J is TRBJ2-5 and V is TRBV11-2; 9 nucleotides agree with TRBD1. The CDR3 totals 15 residues. Looked up from germline, CDR1 is SGHAT and CDR2 is FQNNGV. The DNA of the CDR3 is TGTACCAGCAGCTTAATGACAGGGGGCCAAGAGACCCAGTACTAC. Its protein is CTSSLMTGGQETQYY.

The gene calls are TRBV29-1 and TRBJ2-7, with a tentative D call TRBD2 (5 bases). There are 14 residues in the CDR3. Germline V lookup: CDR1 SQVTM, CDR2 ANQGSEA. The CDR3 DNA reads TGCTGCGCACGAGAAGGGAGCAAAGGCTACGAGCAGTACTTC. It codes for CCAREGSKGYEQYF.

Regarding this clonotype: A much larger clone differs from this one at a single base, so this may be a read error. This chain links TRBV24-1 with TRBJ1-2; D may be TRBD1 (5 bases). The length of the CDR3 is 13 residues. CDR1 is KGHDR, CDR2 SFDVKD, per germline. V was shortened by 9 bases and J by 7 bases, with 17 bases between the two germline ends. The CDR3 region is CATGSRQDTGYTF. Written as DNA, the CDR3 is TGTGCCACCGGCTCGAGGCAGGACACTGGCTACACCTTC.

Remarks on this clonotype: A read error may account for a junction end that differs from germline. This chain joins TRBV12-3 or TRBV12-4 and TRBJ2-7, with D unresolved. The CDR3 consists of 16 residues. The CDR3 spells CASSSSPDGRLNEQYF. CDR3 coding DNA: TGTGCAAGTAGTTCGAGTCCGGACGGCCGCCTCAACGAGCAATACTTC.

The rearrangement joins TRBV28 to TRBJ2-7; 7 bases align to TRBD2. The V gene end was trimmed by 8 bases and the J gene end by 4 bases; junction bases not matched to a gene: 14. CDR3 length equals 15 residues. CDR1 is MDHEN and CDR2 is SYDVKM in the germline V gene. CDR3 DNA: TGTGCCAGCCTCACCGGAACTAACGGGAGGTACGAGCAGTACTTC. It encodes CASLTGTNGRYEQYF.

This clonotype was found once. The junction and the germline gene differ at one end; a read error may be behind it. This chain joins TRBV11-2 and TRBJ2-7, with D perhaps TRBD2 (5 bases). This CDR3 has 15 residues. Germline assignment: CDR1 SGHAT and CDR2 FQNNGV. CDR3: CARSLDRGHNYEQYF. In DNA, the CDR3 is TGTGCCCGCAGCTTAGATCGAGGGCATAACTACGAGCAGTACTTC.

Concerning this clonotype: A read error may account for a junction end that differs from germline. The rearrangement links TRBV5-4 to TRBJ2-7; D is possibly TRBD1 (6 bases). Looked up from germline, CDR1 is SGHNT and CDR2 is YYREEE (reference sequence). The CDR3 sequence is 16 residues long. This chain's CDR3 is CAGSLAGTLKDYKQYF. The CDR3 bases are TGTGCCGGCAGCTTGGCCGGGACACTAAAAGACTACAAGCAGTACTTC.

This clonotype was recorded only once. A read error may account for a junction end that differs from germline. The chain couples TRBV5-1 to TRBJ1-5; TRBD1 might be the D (6 bases). Germline loops: CDR1 SGHRS, CDR2 YFSETQ. The CDR3 contains 15 residues. Here the CDR3 reads CASSLGTGTDQPRHF. The CDR3 coding sequence is TGTGCCAGCAGCTTGGGAACAGGGACGGATCAGCCCCGGCATTTT.

As regards this clonotype: A junction boundary mismatches the germline segment, possibly from a read error. This sequence joins TRBV10-3 and TRBJ1-5; 9 nucleotides agree with TRBD1. Germline lookup yields CDR1 ENHRY and CDR2 SYGVKD. There are 15 residues in the CDR3. CDR3 bases: TGTGTCATCAGTGACCCGGACAGGGGCAATGAGCCCCAGCATTTT. Amino acid sequence: CVISDPDRGNEPQHF.

This clonotype was seen at least ten times. This chain uses TRBV19 with TRBJ2-1, with D perhaps matching TRBD1 (6 bases). CDR1 and CDR2 from the germline V gene are LNHDA and SQIVND (reference sequence). The CDR3 totals 13 residues. Trimming took 5 bases from V and 4 from J, leaving 9 bases between them. CDR3 amino acids: CASSSQGYNEQFF. The CDR3, as DNA: TGTGCCAGTAGTTCCCAGGGGTACAATGAGCAGTTCTTC.

A remark on this clonotype: A read error may be the cause here, since a much bigger clone is one base away. The CDR3 here is CANSLDLPRPERFF. Here the CDR3 DNA reads TGTGCCAACAGCTTAGATCTACCGCGGCCCGAGCGGTTCTTC. This chain joins TRBV11-2 and TRBJ2-1, with D unclear. Germline CDR1 and CDR2: SGHAT and FQNNGV. The CDR3 runs to 14 residues.

The chain recombines TRBV11-2 with TRBJ1-3; perhaps TRBD1 as D (5 bases). The V gene's germline CDR1 is SGHAT and CDR2 FQNNGV. There are 13 residues in the CDR3. The DNA of the CDR3 is TGTGTCGGCAGCCTCCAGGGTGGGGGCACCATATATTTT. Its translation: CVGSLQGGGTIYF.

This chain uses TRBV5-4 with TRBJ2-1; D might be TRBD2 (5 bases). Trimming removed 1 base from V and 11 bases from J, with 19 bases in between. The CDR3 is 15 amino acids. Germline lookup yields CDR1 SGHNT and CDR2 YYREEE (reference sequence). The CDR3: CASSLREGWRNKQFF. In nucleotides, the CDR3 is TGTGCCAGCAGCTTGAGAGAGGGATGGCGGAATAAGCAGTTCTTC.

Remarks on this clonotype: Sequence at one end of the junction differs from germline and may be a read error. The CDR3 protein is CAISPTHAPCEQYF. The CDR3 nucleotides read TGTGCCATCAGTCCGACCCACGCACCTTGCGAGCAGTACTTC. The V and J genes are TRBV28 and TRBJ2-7; no firm D call. Germline values: CDR1 MDHEN, CDR2 SYDVKM. The CDR3 length is 14 residues.

On this clonotype: A read error may produce the germline difference seen at one junction end. This sequence joins TRBV6-1 and TRBJ2-2; the D gene is possibly TRBD1 (6 bases). The CDR3 totals 14 residues. Germline V gene lookup returns CDR1 MNHNS and CDR2 SASEGT. The CDR3 spells CASSEQGNTGELFF. CDR3 nucleotide sequence: TGTGCCAGTAGTGAACAGGGGAACACCGGGGAGCTGTTTTTT.

This clonotype was detected only a few times. This chain connects TRBV6-5 to TRBJ2-5, with 8 bases aligning to TRBD2. CDR3 length: 17 residues. Trimming cost V 7 bases and J 7 bases; bases outside gene matches: 20. CDR1 and CDR2 from the germline V gene are MNHEY and SVGAGI. The CDR3 protein is CASTRVSGRISGGTQYF. The DNA for the CDR3 is TGTGCCAGCACCCGGGTGAGCGGGAGAATTTCAGGAGGGACCCAGTACTTC.

The chain recombines TRBV5-1 with TRBJ2-3; D is unclear. The DNA end is more similar to TRBJ1-5, so the J call may be wrong. The CDR3 has 12 amino acids. Germline-derived CDR1 and CDR2 are SGHRS and YFSETQ. The CDR3 DNA follows: TGCGCCAGCAGCTCCAACACAGATACGCAGCATTTT. Its protein is CASSSNTDTQHF.

This chain uses TRBV12-3 or TRBV12-4 with TRBJ2-1; D is unresolved. This CDR3 is 12 amino acids long. V lost 6 bases and J 7 bases, leaving 10 bases between the germline ends. Written as DNA, the CDR3 is TGTGCCAGCAGCCCTACATGGAATGAGCAGTTCTTC. This gives the protein CASSPTWNEQFF.

The V and J genes are TRBV6-5 and TRBJ1-6, with no clear D. The CDR3 consists of 13 residues. Germline V lookup: CDR1 MNHEY, CDR2 SVGAGI. Trimming pared 6 bases from V and 14 bases from J, leaving 17 bases between. CDR3 residues: CASRERLLLSLHF. DNA for the CDR3: TGTGCCAGCAGAGAAAGACTCCTGCTATCCCTCCACTTT.

Concerning this clonotype: A single base separates this from a much larger clone, so it may be a read error. No conserved phenylalanine or tryptophan is present at the end of the CDR3, so a read error is the likely explanation. The chain employs TRBV25-1 and TRBJ1-5; 10 bases are shared with TRBD1. V lost 10 bases and J lost 11; bases outside the gene matches: 8. The CDR3 runs 12 residues. Germline CDR1 and CDR2: MGHDK and SYGVNS. CDR3 sequence (DNA): TGTGCCACCGGGACAGGGGCAGGAGCCCAGCATTCT. This sequence encodes CATGTGAGAQHS.

For this clonotype: The CDR3 ends on some other residue instead of the conserved phenylalanine or tryptophan, so this is likely a read error. The CDR3 reads CASSFRQNARELFL. CDR3 DNA sequence: TGTGCCAGCAGTTTTCGACAGAACGCCCGGGAGCTGTTTTTG. The V and J genes are TRBV6-1 and TRBJ2-2; D perhaps matches TRBD1 (5 bases). The CDR3 has 14 amino acids. CDR1 is MNHNS, CDR2 SASEGT, per germline. V lost 5 bases to trimming and J lost 9 bases, with 16 bases between them.

Turning to this clonotype: The CDR3 does not close with the conserved phenylalanine or tryptophan, likely indicating a read error. The J gene is TRBJ2-5, the V gene TRBV5-4; 11 positions agree with TRBD2. V lost 3 bases to trimming and J lost 4 bases; unmatched junction nucleotides: 8. The CDR3 length is 16 residues. Germline V gives CDR1 SGHNT, CDR2 YYREEE (reference sequence). The CDR3, as DNA: TGTGCCAGCAGCTCTACCACTAGCGGGAGTGGAGAGACCCAGTACCTC. This sequence encodes CASSSTTSGSGETQYL.

This clonotype was counted a few times. A clone one base away is much larger, so this may be a read error. The chain employs TRBV28 and TRBJ1-3; D is possibly TRBD1 (5 bases). Germline CDR1 MDHEN, CDR2 SYDVKM. This CDR3 is 15 amino acids long. CDR3 loop: CASSFTGLSGDTIYF. Here the CDR3 DNA reads TGTGCCAGCAGTTTCACAGGTCTCTCTGGAGACACCATATATTTT. Complete variable domain (other parts from reference TRBV28 and TRBJ1-3): DVKVTQSSRYLVKRTGEKVFLECVQDMDHENMFWYRQDPGLGLRLIYFSYDVKMKEKGDIPEGYSVSREKKERFSLILESASTNQTSMYLCASSFTGLSGDTIYFGEGSWLTVV.

Remarks on this clonotype: A junction end diverges from the germline sequence, so it may reflect a read error. The genes are TRBV4-1 and TRBJ2-7, with 8 positions matching TRBD2. CDR1 and CDR2 (germline): MGHRA, YSYEKL. The CDR3 has 15 residues. CDR3 sequence reads: CASSRSLGGVDELYF. The CDR3 DNA follows: TGCGCCAGCAGCCGGTCGCTCGGGGGGGTTGACGAGCTGTACTTC.

This clonotype has only one observation. This chain joins TRBV10-2 and TRBJ2-1, with D perhaps matching TRBD2 (5 bases). Per the germline V gene, CDR1 is WSHSY and CDR2 is SAAADI. V lost 8 bases, J lost 3 bases, and 14 bases lay in between. This CDR3 comprises 14 residues. DNA of the CDR3: TGCGCCAGCGGTGGAAGTAGCGACTACAATGAGCAGTTCTTC. It encodes CASGGSSDYNEQFF.